A selection of T cell receptor beta chains follows, all from one sample in a study of blood T cell repertoires in COVID-19. The table came from immunoSEQ multiplex PCR; TCRdb's copy has only in-frame clones and leaves some out. The repertoire holds roughly 63,000 clones, with around 89% as singletons. Sequencing input: peripheral blood. These receptors were collected from a man between 60 and 75 years old with acute or convalescent COVID-19. Both conserved end residues are part of each CDR3. The D gene is left open where the match is weak. For some rows the clone size is stated as once, few or many, or as a class when expanded; others skip it.

.	.	TRBJ2-5	TRBV11-3	TGTGCCAGCAGCCGAACTCAAGAGACCCAGTACTTC	CASSRTQETQYF
.	.	TRBJ1-2	TRBV12-3/TRBV12-4	TGTGCCAGCAGTTTCCGGGGGGCGCTTGGCTACACCTTC	CASSFRGALGYTF
.	.	TRBJ1-2	TRBV12-3/TRBV12-4	TGTGCCAGCAGTCCCCTAGAAAACTATGGCTACACCTTC	CASSPLENYGYTF
once	.	TRBJ1-1	TRBV14	TGTGCCAGCAGCCCCTTTGGCAGGGTCAGCACTGAAGCTTTCTTT	CASSPFGRVSTEAFF
.	.	TRBJ2-7	TRBV18	TGTGCCAGCTCACGCCCCAGGGGACCCAACTACACTTCCTACGAGCAGTACTTC	CASSRPRGPNYTSYEQYF
.	.	TRBJ1-1	TRBV19	TGTGCCAGTAGTGTTGGACAGAACACTGAAGCTTTCTTT	CASSVGQNTEAFF
.	.	TRBJ1-1	TRBV11-3	TGTGCCAGCAGCTTACACGGAGACACTGAAGCTTTCTTT	CASSLHGDTEAFF
.	TRBD1	TRBJ2-1	TRBV20-1	TGCAGTGCTTACCGGGACAGGGGGCAGTTCTTC	CSAYRDRGQFF
.	.	TRBJ2-7	TRBV7-9	TGTGCCAGCAGCTTCCGGGTGCAGAGCTCCTACGAGCAGTACTTC	CASSFRVQSSYEQYF
.	TRBD1	TRBJ1-2	TRBV12-5	TGTGCTAGTGGGGACCTGGACAGGGGGCAAGTTGGCTACACCTTC	CASGDLDRGQVGYTF
.	.	TRBJ1-5	TRBV5-1	TGCGCCAGCAGCTTGGAAGGGGGCAATCAGCCCCAGCATTTT	CASSLEGGNQPQHF
.	TRBD2	TRBJ2-7	TRBV6-2/TRBV6-3	TGTGCCAGCAGCTGGACTAGCGGGAGCTCCTACGAGCAGTACTTC	CASSWTSGSSYEQYF
.	.	TRBJ2-7	TRBV7-2	TGTGCCAGCAGCTTAGAATTCGGGAACGAGCAGTACTTC	CASSLEFGNEQYF
.	TRBD2	TRBJ2-3	TRBV6-5	TGTGCCAGCAGTTACTCTGGGCGGGGGACAGATACGCAGTATTTT	CASSYSGRGTDTQYF
.	.	TRBJ2-1	TRBV11-3	TGTGCCAGCAGCTTAGACGGGACTTCCCTCTACAATGAGCAGTTCTTC	CASSLDGTSLYNEQFF
.	.	TRBJ1-1	TRBV19	TGTGCCAGTAGTATAGTCACAGAGAACACTGAAGCTTTCTTT	CASSIVTENTEAFF
.	.	TRBJ1-1	TRBV7-2	TGTGCCAGCAGCTCGGCCGAGGCGGCCGGAACTGAAGCTTTCTTT	CASSSAEAAGTEAFF
.	TRBD2	TRBJ2-2	TRBV6-4	TGTGCCAGCAGTGACCGGGGGGGACTAGCGGGATATAACGCGAACACCGGGGAGCTGTTTTTT	CASSDRGGLAGYNANTGELFF
.	TRBD1	TRBJ1-1	TRBV11-2	TGTGCCAGCAGCTTAGTACAGGGGGCTACTGAAGCTTTCTTT	CASSLVQGATEAFF
.	.	TRBJ2-2	TRBV11-3	TGTGCCAGCAGCAAACGGACCCAGGGGAACACCGGGGAGCTGTTTTTT	CASSKRTQGNTGELFF
.	.	TRBJ1-1	TRBV19	TGTGCCAGTAGTATTCGCGGGGTCTACACTGAAGCTTTCTTT	CASSIRGVYTEAFF
.	TRBD1	TRBJ1-6	TRBV4-3	TGCGCCAGCAGCCTCACGGGACAGGGGTATTCACCCCTCCACTTT	CASSLTGQGYSPLHF